This T cell receptor beta chain was retrieved from a study of T cells in Graves' hyperthyroidism and ophthalmopathy. RNA transcripts served as the template for amplifying TCR beta CDR3 regions. The HTBI primer set drove a first-round RT-PCR of the TCR CDR3. Using its own MiXCR run on the multiplex PCR reads, TCRdb lists one record per CDR3 protein. Among roughly 740,000 distinct CDR3 sequences listed, 16% were seen once. Hyperthyroidism had been newly diagnosed in patients aged 18 to 65, and its duration was under 2 months. V gave up 5 bases and J gave up 8 bases, with 21 bases separating them. CDR3 length equals 15 residues. CDR1 and CDR2 (germline): SGHTA, FQGNSA. This clonotype came up many times.

This sequence was found in a man in his late teens or twenties with Graves' hyperthyroidism. The rearrangement joins TRBV7-2 to TRBJ1-1; no firm D call. Sequenced material: blood. This chain's CDR3 is CASSLTRMGELEAFF. The CDR3 DNA is TGTGCCAGCAGCCTGACACGAATGGGAGAATTAGAAGCTTTCTTT.